This is a list of T cell receptor beta chains from one sample in a study of T cell repertoires and HLA-DP antigens. These TCRs are of unknown antigen specificity. Using immunoSEQ multiplex PCR, the repertoire was profiled, and TCRdb retains in-frame clones only, with some absent. The table includes over 100,000 clones, 80% to 95% detected once. The source material was CD4+ T cells from PBMCs. Source of these receptors: a woman in her late teens or twenties in good health and CMV-seronegative. CDR3s include the opening cysteine and the closing phenylalanine or tryptophan. Each record gives: V gene, clone size, J gene, D gene, CDR3 DNA, CDR3 protein. A D gene is named only where the DNA matches it firmly. Clone sizes are given selectively: once, few, many, or a class where the clone is expanded.

TRBV6-4	.	TRBJ1-1	.	TGTGCCAGCAGTGACGCCCGGGACACCATAAGGGCCACTGAAGCTTTCTTT	CASSDARDTIRATEAFF
TRBV5-1	once	TRBJ1-5	.	TGCGCCAGCAGCTTGGATCCGGGTAGCAATCAGCCCCAGCATTTT	CASSLDPGSNQPQHF
TRBV9	.	TRBJ2-4	.	TGTGCCAGCAGCGTAGACGGTTTAGGGCAGGGCAAAAACATTCAGTACTTC	CASSVDGLGQGKNIQYF
TRBV27	.	TRBJ1-5	TRBD1	TGTGCCAGCAGTTCGCTTACAGGGGGAAGGCAGCCCCAGCATTTT	CASSSLTGGRQPQHF
TRBV4-3	.	TRBJ2-3	.	TGCGCCAGCAGCCATGCATGGGGGAACACAGATACGCAGTATTTT	CASSHAWGNTDTQYF
TRBV5-1	.	TRBJ2-3	.	TGCGCCAGCAGCTTGGGCTCCGTAGGGTTCAGCACAGATACGCAGTATTTT	CASSLGSVGFSTDTQYF
TRBV4-2	.	TRBJ1-3	.	TGTGCCAGCAGCCCCTCGGAGCCAAGGGACACCATATATTTT	CASSPSEPRDTIYF
TRBV4-1	.	TRBJ1-2	.	TGCGCCAGCAGCCAAGTAGGAGGGGCTGGGTATGGCTACACCTTC	CASSQVGGAGYGYTF
TRBV5-4	.	TRBJ2-1	TRBD2	TGTGCCAGCAGCTCAGGGTCCCCGGGAGGGTACAATGAGCAGTTCTTC	CASSSGSPGGYNEQFF
TRBV28	.	TRBJ1-1	.	TGTGCCAGCAGTTTACCCGGGCGGGTTTGGACTGAAGCTTTCTTT	CASSLPGRVWTEAFF
TRBV4-3	.	TRBJ2-2	.	TGCGCCAGCAGCCAAGTGCCGGGACAAGCCGGGGAGCTGTTTTTT	CASSQVPGQAGELFF
TRBV27	.	TRBJ1-6	TRBD1	TGTGCCAGCAGTTTACAGGGCAGGGGGAATTCACCCCTCCACTTT	CASSLQGRGNSPLHF
TRBV12-5	.	TRBJ1-4	.	TGTGCTAGTGGTTTGTTTCAGTCTAATGAAAAACTGTTTTTT	CASGLFQSNEKLFF
TRBV4-3	.	TRBJ2-5	.	TGCGCCAGCAGCCAAGATAAGGGGCCGGGGAAGACCCAGTACTTC	CASSQDKGPGKTQYF
TRBV18	.	TRBJ1-1	.	TGTGCCAGCTCGGTTGGGACGGGCAATACTGAAGCTTTCTTT	CASSVGTGNTEAFF
TRBV19	.	TRBJ1-4	TRBD1	TGTGCCAGTAGGAGAAAACAGGGGGCAACTAATGAAAAACTGTTTTTT	CASRRKQGATNEKLFF
TRBV6-6	.	TRBJ2-5	TRBD2	TGTGCCAGCAGTTCACTAGCGGGAGGACAACCAGAGACCCAGTACTTC	CASSSLAGGQPETQYF
TRBV28	.	TRBJ1-2	.	TGTGCCAGCAGTCTGGACATCGGAGGCTCTAACTATGGCTACACCTTC	CASSLDIGGSNYGYTF
TRBV6-5	few	TRBJ2-7	TRBD2	TGTGCCAGCAGTTCCCGGACTAGCGGGATCGGGGAGCAGTACTTC	CASSSRTSGIGEQYF
TRBV5-1	.	TRBJ1-4	.	TGCGCCAGCAGCTTTACCCCTACGGCAACTAATGAAAAACTGTTTTTT	CASSFTPTATNEKLFF
TRBV7-8	.	TRBJ2-7	.	TGTGCCAGCAGCTTGGGGGGGCGCGAGCAGTACTTC	CASSLGGREQYF